This TCR beta chain was observed in a study of blood T cell repertoires in COVID-19. Study background: Samples of COVID-19 (acute and convalescent) were obtained from the United States, Italy and Spain. Sources were T cells, B-cell-depleted T cells, or PBMCs; the material itself was cDNA or gDNA.

In the study's own analysis: Counts of nucleated cells, estimated from reference gene primer amplification, were obtained. Sequencing used immunoSEQ multiplex PCR; TCRdb keeps in-frame clones, though not all of them. V and J calls and clone size follow that table, whereas D and trimming were derived from the DNA. The sample records approximately 60,000 clones, 85% to 90% being singletons. V was clipped by 3 bases and J by 9 bases; unmatched bases: 11. This CDR3 spans 15 amino acids. CDR1 is MDHEN, CDR2 SYDVKM, per germline. The gene calls are TRBV28 and TRBJ2-7, with 10 bases identical to TRBD2. The receptor was isolated from a man aged 45 to 65 with active COVID-19. Sequenced input: peripheral blood. The CDR3 here is CASSFGPSGSRGQYF. The CDR3 DNA reads TGTGCCAGCAGTTTCGGGCCTAGCGGGAGTCGAGGGCAGTACTTC.